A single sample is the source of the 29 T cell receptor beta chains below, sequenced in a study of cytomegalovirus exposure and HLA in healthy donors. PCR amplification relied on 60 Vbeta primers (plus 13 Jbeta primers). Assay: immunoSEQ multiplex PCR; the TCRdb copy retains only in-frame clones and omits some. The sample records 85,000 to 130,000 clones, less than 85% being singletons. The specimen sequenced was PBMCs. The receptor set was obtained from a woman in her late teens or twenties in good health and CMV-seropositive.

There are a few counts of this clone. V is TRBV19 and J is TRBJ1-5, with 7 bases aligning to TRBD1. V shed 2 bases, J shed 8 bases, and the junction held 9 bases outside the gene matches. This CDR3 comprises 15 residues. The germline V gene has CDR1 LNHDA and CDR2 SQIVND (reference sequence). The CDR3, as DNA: TGTGCCAGTAGTATATTGGGACAGAACTCTGAGCCCCAGCATTTT. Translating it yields CASSILGQNSEPQHF.

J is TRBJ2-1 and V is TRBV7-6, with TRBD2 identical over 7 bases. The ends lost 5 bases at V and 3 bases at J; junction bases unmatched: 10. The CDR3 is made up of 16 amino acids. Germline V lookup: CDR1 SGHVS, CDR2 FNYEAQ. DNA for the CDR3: TGTGCCAGCAGCCTGAGGGCGGGAGCGTTCTACAATGAGCAGTTCTTC. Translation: CASSLRAGAFYNEQFF.

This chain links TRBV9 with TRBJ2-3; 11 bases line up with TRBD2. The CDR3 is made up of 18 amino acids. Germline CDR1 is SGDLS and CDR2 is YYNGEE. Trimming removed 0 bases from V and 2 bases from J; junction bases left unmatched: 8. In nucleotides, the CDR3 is TGTGCCAGCAGCGTAGACCCAGGACTAGCGGGCTACACAGATACGCAGTATTTT. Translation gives CASSVDPGLAGYTDTQYF.

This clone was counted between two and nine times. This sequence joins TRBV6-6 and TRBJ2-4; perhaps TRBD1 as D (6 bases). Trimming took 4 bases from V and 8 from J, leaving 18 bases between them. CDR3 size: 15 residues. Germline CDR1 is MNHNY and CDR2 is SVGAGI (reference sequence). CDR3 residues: CASSFEQGYLDIQYF. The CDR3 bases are TGTGCCAGCAGTTTCGAACAGGGCTATCTAGACATTCAGTACTTC.

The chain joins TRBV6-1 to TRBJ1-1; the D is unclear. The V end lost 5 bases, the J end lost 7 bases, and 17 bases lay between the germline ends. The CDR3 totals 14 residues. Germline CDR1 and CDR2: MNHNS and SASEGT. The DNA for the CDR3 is TGTGCCAGCAGTCCATTACCCCAGGTTAATGAAGCTTTCTTT. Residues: CASSPLPQVNEAFF.

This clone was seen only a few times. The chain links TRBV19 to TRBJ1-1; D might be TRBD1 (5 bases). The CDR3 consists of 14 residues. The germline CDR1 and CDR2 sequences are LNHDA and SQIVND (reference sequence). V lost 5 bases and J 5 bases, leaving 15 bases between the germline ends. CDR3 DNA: TGTGCCAGTAGTGTCGGGACGGAGGGGACTGAAGCTTTCTTT. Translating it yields CASSVGTEGTEAFF.

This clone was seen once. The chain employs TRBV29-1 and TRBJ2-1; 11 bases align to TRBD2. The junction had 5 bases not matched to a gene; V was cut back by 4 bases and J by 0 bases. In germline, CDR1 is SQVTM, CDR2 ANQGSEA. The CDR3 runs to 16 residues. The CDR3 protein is CSVGATSGSSYNEQFF. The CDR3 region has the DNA TGCAGCGTTGGAGCCACTAGCGGGAGCTCCTACAATGAGCAGTTCTTC.

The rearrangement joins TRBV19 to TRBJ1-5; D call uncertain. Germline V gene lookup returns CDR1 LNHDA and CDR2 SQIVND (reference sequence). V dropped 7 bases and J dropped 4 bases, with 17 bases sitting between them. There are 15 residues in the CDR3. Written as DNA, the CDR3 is TGTGCCAGTACCTCCCACGAGAGTATTAATCAGCCCCAGCATTTT. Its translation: CASTSHESINQPQHF.

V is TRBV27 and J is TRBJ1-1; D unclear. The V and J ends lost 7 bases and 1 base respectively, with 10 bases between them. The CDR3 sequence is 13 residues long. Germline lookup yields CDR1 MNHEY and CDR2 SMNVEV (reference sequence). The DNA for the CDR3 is TGTGCCAGCAAACAGAGAGAGAACACTGAAGCTTTCTTT. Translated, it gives CASKQRENTEAFF.

As DNA, the CDR3 is TGCGCCAGCAGCCAACCTGGGACACCCAACACCGGGGAGCTGTTTTTT. Amino acid sequence: CASSQPGTPNTGELFF. The chain is built from TRBV4-1 and TRBJ2-2, with a weak D call TRBD1 (6 bases). The CDR3 runs to 16 residues. Trimming took off 2 bases at V and 2 bases at J, with 12 bases between the two ends. Germline V CDR1 and CDR2: MGHRA, YSYEKL.

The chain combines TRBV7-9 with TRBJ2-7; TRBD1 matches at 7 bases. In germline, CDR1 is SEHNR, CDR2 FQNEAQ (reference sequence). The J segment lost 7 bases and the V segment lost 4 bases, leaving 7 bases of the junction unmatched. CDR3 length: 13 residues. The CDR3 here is CASSSTGNTEQYF. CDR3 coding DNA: TGTGCCAGCAGCTCGACAGGGAACACTGAGCAGTACTTC.

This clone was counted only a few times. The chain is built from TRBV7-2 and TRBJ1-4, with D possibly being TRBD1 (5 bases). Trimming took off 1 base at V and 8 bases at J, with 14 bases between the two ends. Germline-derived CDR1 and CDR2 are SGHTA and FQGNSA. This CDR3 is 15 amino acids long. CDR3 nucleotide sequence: TGTGCCAGCAGCTTAGGGGGCAGGGCGGGAGAAAAACTGTTTTTT. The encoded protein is CASSLGGRAGEKLFF. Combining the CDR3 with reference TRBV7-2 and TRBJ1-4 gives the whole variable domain GAGVSQSPSNKVTEKGKDVELRCDPISGHTALYWYRQSLGQGLEFLIYFQGNSAPDKSGLPSDRFSAERTGGSVSTLTIQRTQQEDSAVYLCASSLGGRAGEKLFFGSGTQLSVL.

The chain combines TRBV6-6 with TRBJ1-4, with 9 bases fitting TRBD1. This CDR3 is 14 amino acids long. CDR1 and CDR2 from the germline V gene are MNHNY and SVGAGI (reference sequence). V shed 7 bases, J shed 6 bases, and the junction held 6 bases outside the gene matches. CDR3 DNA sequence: TGTGCCAGCATCAAAGGGGACAGGGATGAAAAACTGTTTTTT. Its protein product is CASIKGDRDEKLFF.

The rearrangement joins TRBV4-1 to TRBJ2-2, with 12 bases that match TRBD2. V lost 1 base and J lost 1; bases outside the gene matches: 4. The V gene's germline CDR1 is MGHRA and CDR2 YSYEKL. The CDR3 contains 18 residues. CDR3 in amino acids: CASSQALAGGRNTGELFF. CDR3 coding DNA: TGCGCCAGCAGCCAAGCCCTAGCGGGAGGGCGGAACACCGGGGAGCTGTTTTTT.

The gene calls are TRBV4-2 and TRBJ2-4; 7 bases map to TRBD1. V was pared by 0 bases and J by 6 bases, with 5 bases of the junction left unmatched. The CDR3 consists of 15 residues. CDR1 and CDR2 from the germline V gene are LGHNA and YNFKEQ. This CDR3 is CASSQDFYRGNIQYF. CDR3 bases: TGTGCCAGCAGCCAAGATTTTTACAGGGGAAACATTCAGTACTTC.

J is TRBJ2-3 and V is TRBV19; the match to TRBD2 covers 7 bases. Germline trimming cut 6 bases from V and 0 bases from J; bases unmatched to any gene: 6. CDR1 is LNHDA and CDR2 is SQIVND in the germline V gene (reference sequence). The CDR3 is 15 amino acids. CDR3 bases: TGTGCCAGTAGACCTAGCGGACTTAGCACAGATACGCAGTATTTT. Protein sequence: CASRPSGLSTDTQYF.

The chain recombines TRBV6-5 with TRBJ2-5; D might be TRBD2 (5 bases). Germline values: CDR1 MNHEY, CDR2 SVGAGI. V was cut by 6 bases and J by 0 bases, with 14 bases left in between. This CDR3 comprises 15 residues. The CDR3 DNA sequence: TGTGCCAGCAGCACCGCCGCCGGGGACCAAGAGACCCAGTACTTC. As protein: CASSTAAGDQETQYF.

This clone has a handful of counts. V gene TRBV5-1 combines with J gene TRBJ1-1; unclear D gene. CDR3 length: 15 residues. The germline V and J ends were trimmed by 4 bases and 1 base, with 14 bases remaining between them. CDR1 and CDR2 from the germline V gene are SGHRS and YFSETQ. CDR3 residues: CASSPEGVPNTEAFF. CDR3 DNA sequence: TGCGCCAGCAGCCCGGAGGGAGTTCCGAACACTGAAGCTTTCTTT.

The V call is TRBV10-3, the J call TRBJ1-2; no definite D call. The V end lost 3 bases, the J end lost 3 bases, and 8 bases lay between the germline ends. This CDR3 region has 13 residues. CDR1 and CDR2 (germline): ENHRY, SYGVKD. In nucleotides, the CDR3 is TGTGCCATCAGTGACGGTTTGGACTATGGCTACACCTTC. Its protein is CAISDGLDYGYTF.

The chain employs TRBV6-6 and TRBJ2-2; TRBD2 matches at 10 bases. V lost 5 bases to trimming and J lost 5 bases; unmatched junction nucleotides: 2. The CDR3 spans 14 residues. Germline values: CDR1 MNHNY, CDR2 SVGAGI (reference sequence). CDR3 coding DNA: TGTGCCAGCAGTACTAGCGGGGCAACCGGGGAGCTGTTTTTT. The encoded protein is CASSTSGATGELFF.

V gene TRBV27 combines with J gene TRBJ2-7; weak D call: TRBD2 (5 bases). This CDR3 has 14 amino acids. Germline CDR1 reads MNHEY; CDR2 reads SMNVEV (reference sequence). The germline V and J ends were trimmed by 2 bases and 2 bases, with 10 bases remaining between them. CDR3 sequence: CASSLIEGTYEQYF. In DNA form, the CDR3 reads TGTGCCAGCAGTTTAATAGAGGGAACCTACGAGCAGTACTTC.

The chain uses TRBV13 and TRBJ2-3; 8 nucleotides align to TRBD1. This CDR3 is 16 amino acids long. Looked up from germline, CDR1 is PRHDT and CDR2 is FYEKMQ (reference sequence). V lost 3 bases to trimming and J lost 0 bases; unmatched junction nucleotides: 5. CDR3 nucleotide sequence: TGTGCCAGCAGCTTGGGGACAGGCACTAGCACAGATACGCAGTATTTT. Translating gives CASSLGTGTSTDTQYF. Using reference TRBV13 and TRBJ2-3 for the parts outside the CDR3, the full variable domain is AAGVIQSPRHLIKEKRETATLKCYPIPRHDTVYWYQQGPGQDPQFLISFYEKMQSDKGSIPDRFSAQQFSDYHSELNMSSLELGDSALYFCASSLGTGTSTDTQYFGPGTRLTVL.

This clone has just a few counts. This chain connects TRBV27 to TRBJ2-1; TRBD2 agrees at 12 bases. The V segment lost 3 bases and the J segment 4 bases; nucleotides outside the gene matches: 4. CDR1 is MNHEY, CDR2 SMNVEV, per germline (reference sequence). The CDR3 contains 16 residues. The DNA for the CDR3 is TGTGCCAGCAGTTTTCCCGGGACTAGCGGGTACAATGAGCAGTTCTTC. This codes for CASSFPGTSGYNEQFF.

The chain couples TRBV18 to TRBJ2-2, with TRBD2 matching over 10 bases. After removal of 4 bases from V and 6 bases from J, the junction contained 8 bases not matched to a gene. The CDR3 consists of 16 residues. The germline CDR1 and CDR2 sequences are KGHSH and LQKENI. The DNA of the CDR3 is TGTGCCAGCTCACGGGTCGCTAGCGGGAGCTCCGGGGAGCTGTTTTTT. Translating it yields CASSRVASGSSGELFF.

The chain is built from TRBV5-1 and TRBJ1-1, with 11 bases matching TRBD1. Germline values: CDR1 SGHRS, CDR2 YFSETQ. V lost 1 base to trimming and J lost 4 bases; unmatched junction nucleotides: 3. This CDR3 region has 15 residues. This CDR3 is CASSLQDRGLTEAFF. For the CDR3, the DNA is TGCGCCAGCAGCTTGCAGGACAGGGGGCTCACTGAAGCTTTCTTT.

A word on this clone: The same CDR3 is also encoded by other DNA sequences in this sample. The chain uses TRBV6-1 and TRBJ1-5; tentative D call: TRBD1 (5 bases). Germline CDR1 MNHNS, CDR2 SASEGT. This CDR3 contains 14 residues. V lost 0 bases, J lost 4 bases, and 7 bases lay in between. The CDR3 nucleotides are TGTGCCAGCAGTGAAGCGGGGGGAAATCAGCCCCAGCATTTT. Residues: CASSEAGGNQPQHF.

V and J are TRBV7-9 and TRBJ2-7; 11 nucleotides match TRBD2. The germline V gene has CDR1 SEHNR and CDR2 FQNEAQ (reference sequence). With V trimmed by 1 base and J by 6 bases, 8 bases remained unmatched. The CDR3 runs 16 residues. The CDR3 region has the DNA TGTGCCAGCAGCTTAGAACTAGCGGGGGCCGGCCGCGAGCAGTACTTC. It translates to CASSLELAGAGREQYF. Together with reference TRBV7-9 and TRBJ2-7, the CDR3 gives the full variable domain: DTGVSQNPRHKITKRGQNVTFRCDPISEHNRLYWYRQTLGQGPEFLTYFQNEAQLEKSRLLSDRFSAERPKGSFSTLEIQRTEQGDSAMYLCASSLELAGAGREQYFGPGTRLTVT.

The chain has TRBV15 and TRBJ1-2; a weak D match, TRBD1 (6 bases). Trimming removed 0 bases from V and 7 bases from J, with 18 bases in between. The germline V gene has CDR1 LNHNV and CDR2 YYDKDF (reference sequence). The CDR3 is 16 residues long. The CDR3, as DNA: TGTGCCACCAGCAGAGATTTATCCCCAGGGGTCTCTGGCTACACCTTC. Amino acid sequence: CATSRDLSPGVSGYTF.

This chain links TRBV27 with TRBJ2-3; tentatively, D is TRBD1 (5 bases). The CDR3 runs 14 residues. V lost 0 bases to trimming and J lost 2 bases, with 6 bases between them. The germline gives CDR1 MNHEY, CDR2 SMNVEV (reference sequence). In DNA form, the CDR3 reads TGTGCCAGCAGTTTATCGACAGACACAGATACGCAGTATTTT. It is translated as CASSLSTDTDTQYF.